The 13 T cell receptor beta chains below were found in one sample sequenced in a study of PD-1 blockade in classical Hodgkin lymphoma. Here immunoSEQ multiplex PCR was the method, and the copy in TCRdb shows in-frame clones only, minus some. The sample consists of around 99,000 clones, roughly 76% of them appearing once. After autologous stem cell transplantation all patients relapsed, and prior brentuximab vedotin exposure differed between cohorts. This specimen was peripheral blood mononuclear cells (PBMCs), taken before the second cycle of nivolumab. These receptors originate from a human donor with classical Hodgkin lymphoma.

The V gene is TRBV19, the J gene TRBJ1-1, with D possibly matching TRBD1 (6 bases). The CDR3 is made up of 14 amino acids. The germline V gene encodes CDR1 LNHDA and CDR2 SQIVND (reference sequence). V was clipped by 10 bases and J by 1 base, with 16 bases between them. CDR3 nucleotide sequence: TGTGCCACCACCTGGGGGGGCCAGAACACTGAAGCTTTCTTT. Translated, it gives CATTWGGQNTEAFF.

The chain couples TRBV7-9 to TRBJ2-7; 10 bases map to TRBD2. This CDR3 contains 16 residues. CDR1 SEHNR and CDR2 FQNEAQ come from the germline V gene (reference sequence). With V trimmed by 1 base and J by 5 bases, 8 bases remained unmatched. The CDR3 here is CASSLGLAGDLHEQYF. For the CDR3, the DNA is TGTGCCAGCAGCTTAGGTCTAGCGGGAGACTTGCACGAGCAGTACTTC.

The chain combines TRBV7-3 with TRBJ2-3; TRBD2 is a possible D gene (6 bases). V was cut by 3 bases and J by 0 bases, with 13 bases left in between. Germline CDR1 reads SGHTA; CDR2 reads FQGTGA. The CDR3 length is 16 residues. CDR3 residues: CASSFGTHLSTDTQYF. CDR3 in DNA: TGTGCCAGCAGCTTTGGGACTCACCTCAGCACAGATACGCAGTATTTT.

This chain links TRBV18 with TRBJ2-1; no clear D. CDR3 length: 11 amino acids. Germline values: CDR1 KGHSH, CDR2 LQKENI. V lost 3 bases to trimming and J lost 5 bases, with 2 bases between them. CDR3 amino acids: CASSPDNEQFF. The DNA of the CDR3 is TGTGCCAGCTCACCGGACAATGAGCAGTTCTTC.

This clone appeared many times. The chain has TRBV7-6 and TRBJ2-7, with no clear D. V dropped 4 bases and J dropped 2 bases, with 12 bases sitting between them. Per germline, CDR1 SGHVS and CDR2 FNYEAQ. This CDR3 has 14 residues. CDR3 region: CASSSTDFPYEQYF. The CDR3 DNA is TGTGCCAGCAGCTCCACTGATTTTCCCTACGAGCAGTACTTC.

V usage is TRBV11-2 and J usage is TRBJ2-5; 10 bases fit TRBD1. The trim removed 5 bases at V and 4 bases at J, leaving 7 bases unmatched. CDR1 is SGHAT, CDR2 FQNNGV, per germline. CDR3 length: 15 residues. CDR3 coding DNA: TGTGCCAGCAGCACCCGGGACAGGGGCCCAGAGACCCAGTACTTC. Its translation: CASSTRDRGPETQYF.

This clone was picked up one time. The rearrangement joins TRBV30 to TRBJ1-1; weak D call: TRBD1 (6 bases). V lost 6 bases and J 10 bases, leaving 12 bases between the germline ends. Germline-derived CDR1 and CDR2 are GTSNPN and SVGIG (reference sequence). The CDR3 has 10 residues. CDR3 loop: CACTGKGAFF. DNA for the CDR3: TGTGCCTGTACAGGGAAGGGAGCTTTCTTT.

The chain's CDR3 is CASSEVTRQFF. As DNA, the CDR3 is TGTGCCAGCAGTGAAGTTACTCGGCAGTTCTTC. This chain uses TRBV2 with TRBJ2-1; D gene unclear. CDR1 SNHLY and CDR2 FYNNEI come from the germline V gene. Trimming took 1 base from V and 12 from J, leaving 7 bases between them. The CDR3 is 11 residues long.

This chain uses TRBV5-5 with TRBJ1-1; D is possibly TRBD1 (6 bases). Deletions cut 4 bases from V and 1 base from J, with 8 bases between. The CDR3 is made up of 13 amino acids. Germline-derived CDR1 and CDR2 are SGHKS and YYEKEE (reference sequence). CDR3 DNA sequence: TGTGCCAGCAGCGCGACAGGGAACACTGAAGCTTTCTTT. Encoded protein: CASSATGNTEAFF. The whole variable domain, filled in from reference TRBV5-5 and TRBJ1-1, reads DAGVTQSPTHLIKTRGQQVTLRCSPISGHKSVSWYQQVLGQGPQFIFQYYEKEERGRGNFPDRFSARQFPNYSSELNVNALLLGDSALYLCASSATGNTEAFFGQGTRLTVV.

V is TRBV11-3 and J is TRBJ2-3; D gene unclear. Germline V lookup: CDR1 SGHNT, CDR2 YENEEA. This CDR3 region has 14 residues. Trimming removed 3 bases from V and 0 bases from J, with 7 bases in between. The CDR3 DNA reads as TGTGCCAGCAGCTTTCGAGCTAGCACAGATACGCAGTATTTT. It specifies CASSFRASTDTQYF.

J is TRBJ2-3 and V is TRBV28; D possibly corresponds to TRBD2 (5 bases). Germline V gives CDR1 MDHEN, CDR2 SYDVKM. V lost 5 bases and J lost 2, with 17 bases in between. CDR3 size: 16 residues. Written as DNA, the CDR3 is TGTGCCAGCAGTCCCCGCGGAGCGGCGATCACAGATACGCAGTATTTT. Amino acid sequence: CASSPRGAAITDTQYF.

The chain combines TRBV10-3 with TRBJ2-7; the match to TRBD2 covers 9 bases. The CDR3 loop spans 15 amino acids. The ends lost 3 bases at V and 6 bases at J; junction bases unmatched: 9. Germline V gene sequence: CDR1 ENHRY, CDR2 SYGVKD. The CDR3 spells CAISDLGGRASEQYF. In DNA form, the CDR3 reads TGTGCCATCAGTGATCTTGGCGGGAGGGCCAGCGAGCAGTACTTC.

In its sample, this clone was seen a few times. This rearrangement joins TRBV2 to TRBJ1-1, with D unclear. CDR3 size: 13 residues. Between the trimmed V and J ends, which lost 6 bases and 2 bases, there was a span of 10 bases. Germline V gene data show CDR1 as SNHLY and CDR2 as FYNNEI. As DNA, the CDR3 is TGTGCCAGCAGGGGGTCACCCAACACTGAAGCTTTCTTT. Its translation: CASRGSPNTEAFF. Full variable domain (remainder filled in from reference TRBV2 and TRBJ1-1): EPEVTQTPSHQVTQMGQEVILRCVPISNHLYFYWYRQILGQKVEFLVSFYNNEISEKSEIFDDQFSVERPDGSNFTLKIRSTKLEDSAMYFCASRGSPNTEAFFGQGTRLTVV.